The 19 T cell receptor beta chains listed next were all sequenced from one sample in a study of T cell responses to AZD1222 COVID-19 vaccine. Profiling relied on immunoSEQ multiplex PCR, and the TCRdb table lists in-frame clones only, not all of them. The sample yields about 83,000 clones, 88% seen once. This sample comprised peripheral blood, obtained on day 0 of MenACWY control vaccination. These receptors were collected from an adult in good health.

This chain uses TRBV6-2 or TRBV6-3 with TRBJ2-3; weak D call: TRBD2 (6 bases). Per the germline V gene, CDR1 is MNHEY and CDR2 is SVGEGT. The length of the CDR3 is 12 residues. The V and J ends lost 5 bases and 9 bases respectively, with 12 bases between them. The CDR3 protein is CASSPVAVTQYF. The DNA for the CDR3 is TGTGCCAGCAGTCCCGTAGCGGTGACGCAGTATTTT.

The V gene is TRBV11-2, the J gene TRBJ2-1, with D unclear. This CDR3 has 13 amino acids. Deletions cut 9 bases from V and 0 bases from J, with 9 bases between. The germline V gene encodes CDR1 SGHAT and CDR2 FQNNGV. Written as DNA, the CDR3 is TGTGCCAGTACGAAGAGCTCCTACAATGAGCAGTTCTTC. It specifies CASTKSSYNEQFF.

V and J are TRBV29-1 and TRBJ2-2; 7 positions agree with TRBD2. The J segment lost 5 bases and the V segment lost 7 bases, leaving 10 bases of the junction unmatched. The CDR3 length is 14 residues. Germline CDR1 SQVTM, CDR2 ANQGSEA. CDR3 protein: CSGGPSGQTGELFF. The CDR3 region has the DNA TGCAGCGGGGGTCCTAGCGGACAAACCGGGGAGCTGTTTTTT.

This chain connects TRBV30 to TRBJ1-4; 10 bases map to TRBD1. The trim removed 3 bases at V and 7 bases at J, leaving 5 bases unmatched. Germline V CDR1 and CDR2: GTSNPN, SVGIG (reference sequence). CDR3 length equals 14 residues. CDR3: CAWSRDRGSEKLFF. The CDR3 DNA reads TGTGCCTGGAGCCGGGACAGGGGTAGTGAAAAACTGTTTTTT.

This clone was seen just once. This rearrangement joins TRBV6-2 or TRBV6-3 to TRBJ2-2; no clear D gene. Between the trimmed V and J ends, which lost 6 bases and 2 bases, there was a span of 10 bases. The germline gives CDR1 MNHEY, CDR2 SVGEGT. The length of the CDR3 is 14 residues. The CDR3 reads CASSPPVNTGELFF. CDR3 DNA: TGTGCCAGCAGCCCCCCGGTAAACACCGGGGAGCTGTTTTTT.

The V and J genes are TRBV11-3 and TRBJ2-5, with D tentatively TRBD2 (5 bases). This CDR3 has 14 amino acids. Trimming pared 1 base from V and 6 bases from J, leaving 12 bases between. Germline CDR1 is SGHNT and CDR2 is YENEEA. CDR3: CASSLGGLSQTQYF. The CDR3 bases are TGTGCCAGCAGCTTAGGCGGGCTGTCGCAGACCCAGTACTTC.

V and J are TRBV7-9 and TRBJ2-3; weak D call: TRBD2 (5 bases). From germline, CDR1 is SEHNR and CDR2 FQNEAQ (reference sequence). The CDR3 is made up of 14 amino acids. Trimming pared 3 bases from V and 4 bases from J, leaving 11 bases between. CDR3 nucleotide sequence: TGTGCCAGCAGCTTCGAACTAGTTTCAGATACGCAGTATTTT. Translating gives CASSFELVSDTQYF. Full variable domain (rest looked up from reference TRBV7-9 and TRBJ2-3): DTGVSQNPRHKITKRGQNVTFRCDPISEHNRLYWYRQTLGQGPEFLTYFQNEAQLEKSRLLSDRFSAERPKGSFSTLEIQRTEQGDSAMYLCASSFELVSDTQYFGPGTRLTVL.

The chain has TRBV7-2 and TRBJ2-5; D perhaps matches TRBD2 (6 bases). The V gene's germline CDR1 is SGHTA and CDR2 FQGNSA. Trimming removed 5 bases at V and 5 bases at J, with 15 bases between. CDR3 length equals 14 residues. The CDR3 spells CASSSPGTLETQYF. DNA for the CDR3: TGTGCCAGCAGCAGTCCCGGGACTCTGGAGACCCAGTACTTC.

The chain recombines TRBV5-6 with TRBJ2-7; D is perhaps TRBD1 (5 bases). Looked up from germline, CDR1 is SGHDT and CDR2 is YYEEEE. The V end lost 7 bases, the J end lost 4 bases, and 18 bases lay between the germline ends. The length of the CDR3 is 14 residues. In DNA form, the CDR3 reads TGTGCCAGCCGTACCCAGGGCAGCTTTTACGAGCAGTACTTC. This gives the protein CASRTQGSFYEQYF. Together with reference TRBV5-6 and TRBJ2-7, the CDR3 gives the full variable domain: DAGVTQSPTHLIKTRGQQVTLRCSPKSGHDTVSWYQQALGQGPQFIFQYYEEEERQRGNFPDRFSGHQFPNYSSELNVNALLLGDSALYLCASRTQGSFYEQYFGPGTRLTVT.

This chain joins TRBV4-2 and TRBJ1-1; TRBD1 might be the D (5 bases). Germline-derived CDR1 and CDR2 are LGHNA and YNFKEQ. The CDR3 is 16 amino acids. With 0 bases removed from V and 9 bases from J, the gap between germline ends came to 20 bases. The CDR3: CASSQEIRRQTSKAFF. The CDR3 DNA reads TGTGCCAGCAGCCAAGAAATCCGGAGACAGACTTCTAAAGCTTTCTTT.

V gene TRBV27 combines with J gene TRBJ1-1; 9 nucleotides line up with TRBD1. Losses at the gene ends were 7 bases for V and 0 bases for J; bases not matched to a gene: 6. The CDR3 runs 15 residues. In germline, CDR1 is MNHEY, CDR2 SMNVEV (reference sequence). The CDR3 nucleotides are TGTGCCAGCATGGGCACAGGGGGCATGAACACTGAAGCTTTCTTT. It codes for CASMGTGGMNTEAFF.

J is TRBJ2-5 and V is TRBV6-5, with D possibly being TRBD1 (6 bases). The ends were cut back, 5 bases at V and 4 bases at J, with 11 bases in the middle. CDR1 is MNHEY, CDR2 SVGAGI, per germline. This CDR3 is 13 amino acids long. The CDR3 DNA reads as TGTGCCAGCAGTACAGGGTTGGGAGAGACCCAGTACTTC. Residues: CASSTGLGETQYF.

This chain links TRBV5-1 with TRBJ2-1; tentatively, D is TRBD2 (6 bases). V lost 2 bases and J lost 0, with 18 bases in between. Per germline, CDR1 SGHRS and CDR2 YFSETQ. There are 18 residues in the CDR3. The CDR3 nucleotides read TGCGCCAGCAGCTTACTTGGACGGTGGGGGGTCTCCTACAATGAGCAGTTCTTC. It is translated as CASSLLGRWGVSYNEQFF.

This chain links TRBV3-1 (or the pseudogene TRBV3-2) with TRBJ2-2, with TRBD2 matching 8 bases. The CDR3 runs to 16 residues. Trimming took 4 bases from V and 2 from J; bases not matched to a gene: 6. Germline assignment: CDR1 LGHDT and CDR2 YNNKEL (reference sequence). CDR3 bases: TGTGCCAGCAGCCTCCGGAGCGGGAGTAACACCGGGGAGCTGTTTTTT. It codes for CASSLRSGSNTGELFF.

This chain uses TRBV30 with TRBJ2-3, with TRBD2 matching 9 bases. The CDR3 runs 14 residues. From germline, CDR1 is GTSNPN and CDR2 SVGIG (reference sequence). V lost 1 base to trimming and J lost 3 bases; unmatched junction nucleotides: 2. The CDR3 here is CAWSGGRATDTQYF. The CDR3 nucleotides read TGTGCCTGGAGTGGCGGGAGGGCGACAGATACGCAGTATTTT.

Comments on this clone: A junction end diverges from the germline sequence, so it may reflect a read error. The V call is TRBV7-2, the J call TRBJ1-5; 9 bases are shared with TRBD1. The CDR3 contains 17 residues. The germline CDR1 and CDR2 sequences are SGHTA and FQGNSA. For the CDR3, the DNA is TGTGCCAGCAGCCTAGCGGGACAGGGATATAGCAATCAGCCCCAGCATTTT. Protein: CASSLAGQGYSNQPQHF.

The count of this clone is one. The V gene is TRBV6-4, the J gene TRBJ1-1; TRBD1 matches at 9 bases. Germline V gene sequence: CDR1 MRHNA, CDR2 SNTAGT. The CDR3 covers 13 residues. The junction had 3 bases not matched to a gene; V was cut back by 4 bases and J by 6 bases. The CDR3 bases are TGTGCCAGCAGTGGGGGACAGGGCGCTGAAGCTTTCTTT. As protein: CASSGGQGAEAFF.

The rearrangement joins TRBV27 to TRBJ1-3; D not certain. CDR3 length equals 12 residues. Germline V gene sequence: CDR1 MNHEY, CDR2 SMNVEV (reference sequence). V was pared by 6 bases and J by 7 bases, with 10 bases between. The CDR3 loop reads CASRVADNTIYF. The CDR3 nucleotides read TGTGCCAGCAGGGTGGCAGATAACACCATATATTTT.

The rearrangement links TRBV9 to TRBJ2-1, with TRBD2 identical over 8 bases. The CDR3 is made up of 15 amino acids. Looked up from germline, CDR1 is SGDLS and CDR2 is YYNGEE. Trimming took 0 bases from V and 3 from J; bases not matched to a gene: 2. The CDR3 sequence: CASSVVSGVYNEQFF. In DNA form, the CDR3 reads TGTGCCAGCAGCGTAGTTAGCGGGGTCTACAATGAGCAGTTCTTC.